The 15 T cell receptor beta chains below all came from one sample that was sequenced in a study of T cells after yellow fever vaccination. MiXCR was run by TCRdb on the 5' RACE reads, yielding one entry per CDR3 protein. The sample holds a few hundred thousand distinct CDR3 sequences, roughly 3.5% seen once. This specimen was PBMCs, taken 15 days after the yellow fever booster vaccination. The receptors originated from a young man who received the YFV17D yellow fever vaccine.

This clonotype came up many times. V is TRBV5-5 and J is TRBJ1-5, with TRBD1 as a possible D gene (6 bases). Germline lookup yields CDR1 SGHKS and CDR2 YYEKEE (reference sequence). This CDR3 is 18 amino acids long. Deletions cut 3 bases from V and 0 bases from J, with 19 bases between. The CDR3 nucleotides are TGTGCCAGCAGCTGGGGGCCCACGAGTTCATATAGCAATCAGCCCCAGCATTTT. Amino acids: CASSWGPTSSYSNQPQHF.

The chain carries TRBV15 and TRBJ2-3; D may be TRBD2 (6 bases). Germline CDR1 and CDR2: LNHNV and YYDKDF (reference sequence). V was trimmed by 5 bases and J by 5 bases, leaving 14 bases between them. This CDR3 is 14 amino acids long. As DNA, the CDR3 is TGTGCCACCAGCCGCCGGGGGAAGGGAGATACGCAGTATTTT. It codes for CATSRRGKGDTQYF.

There are many counts of this clonotype. The chain has TRBV18 and TRBJ1-5, with unresolved D. The CDR3 covers 16 residues. The germline V gene encodes CDR1 KGHSH and CDR2 LQKENI. V dropped 3 bases and J dropped 5 bases, with 17 bases sitting between them. In nucleotides, the CDR3 is TGTGCCAGCTCACCGGCCGGTCCCAGGCCGTATCAGCCCCAGCATTTT. Residues: CASSPAGPRPYQPQHF.

The table lists this clonotype with many counts. The rearrangement links TRBV6-1 to TRBJ2-2, with TRBD1 matching over 9 bases. Germline V CDR1 and CDR2: MNHNS, SASEGT. This CDR3 has 16 residues. Germline trimming cut 5 bases from V and 5 bases from J; bases unmatched to any gene: 9. The DNA of the CDR3 is TGTGCCAGCAGTAAGGGAGGGACAGGGACGACCGGGGAGCTGTTTTTT. This codes for CASSKGGTGTTGELFF.

This clonotype was counted many times. The chain joins TRBV7-2 to TRBJ1-5; D call uncertain. Germline loops: CDR1 SGHTA, CDR2 FQGNSA. The CDR3 has 14 amino acids. V was shortened by 5 bases and J by 5 bases, with 13 bases between the two germline ends. The CDR3 DNA sequence: TGTGCCAGCAGCCTAGGGAGTTTACATCAGCCCCAGCATTTT. Its translation is CASSLGSLHQPQHF.

This clonotype came up a few times. The V call is TRBV3-1, the J call TRBJ2-3; 11 bases map to TRBD2. Trimming removed 0 bases from V and 4 bases from J; junction bases left unmatched: 12. Germline V gives CDR1 LGHDT, CDR2 YNNKEL (reference sequence). CDR3 size: 19 residues. The CDR3 DNA is TGTGCCAGCAGCCAAGATGTCATAGTAGCGGGGGGGAGATCAGATACGCAGTATTTT. Translated, it gives CASSQDVIVAGGRSDTQYF.

This clonotype showed up many times. The CDR3 nucleotides read TGTGCCAGCAGCTTAGAGGGCGCTTATCGTGGCTACACCTTC. This sequence encodes CASSLEGAYRGYTF. The chain recombines TRBV7-2 with TRBJ1-2; D gene ambiguous. Germline assignment: CDR1 SGHTA and CDR2 FQGNSA. V was trimmed by 1 base and J by 7 bases, leaving 13 bases between them. The CDR3 is 14 amino acids.

This clonotype occurred many times. This chain joins TRBV28 and TRBJ2-3; maybe TRBD2 (6 bases). The CDR3 spans 13 residues. The V and J ends lost 8 bases and 5 bases respectively, with 14 bases between them. Germline-derived CDR1 and CDR2 are MDHEN and SYDVKM. Here the CDR3 reads CASLRLGRDTQYF. In DNA form, the CDR3 reads TGTGCCAGCCTACGACTAGGCCGAGATACGCAGTATTTT.

This clonotype was seen at least ten times. V usage is TRBV5-6 and J usage is TRBJ1-1; tentative D call: TRBD1 (6 bases). CDR3 length: 15 amino acids. The V end lost 0 bases, the J end lost 4 bases, and 13 bases lay between the germline ends. CDR1 SGHDT and CDR2 YYEEEE come from the germline V gene. DNA for the CDR3: TGTGCCAGCAGCTTGGGTGTGGGGGCTCCCACTGAAGCTTTCTTT. It translates to CASSLGVGAPTEAFF.

The sample holds many counts of this clonotype. Germline and junction disagree at one end, which may indicate a read error. The V gene is TRBV2, the J gene TRBJ2-7; TRBD1 aligns across 7 bases. The CDR3 spans 16 residues. Germline assignment: CDR1 SNHLY and CDR2 FYNNEI. This CDR3 reads CASSEAGTASTYEQYF. In nucleotides, the CDR3 is TGTGCCAGCAGCGAAGCCGGGACAGCGAGTACCTACGAGCAGTACTTC.

Ten or more counts support this clonotype. The chain employs TRBV20-1 and TRBJ2-7, with 9 positions matching TRBD1. Losses at the gene ends were 6 bases for V and 3 bases for J; bases not matched to a gene: 9. Germline values: CDR1 DFQATT, CDR2 SNEGSKA (reference sequence). This CDR3 is 14 amino acids long. In nucleotides, the CDR3 is TGCAGTGCACCCCGGACAGGGGCGGGCTACGAGCAGTACTTC. As protein: CSAPRTGAGYEQYF.

This clonotype has a count of ten or more. V gene TRBV20-1 combines with J gene TRBJ2-7; possible D gene TRBD2, 5 bases. Per the germline V gene, CDR1 is DFQATT and CDR2 is SNEGSKA (reference sequence). V was shortened by 6 bases and J by 1 base, with 13 bases between the two germline ends. This CDR3 region has 13 residues. CDR3 amino acids: CSAADRVSYEQYF. Here the CDR3 DNA reads TGCAGTGCAGCGGACCGGGTTTCCTACGAGCAGTACTTC.

The sample holds many counts of this clonotype. The V and J genes are TRBV20-1 and TRBJ1-1, with D maybe TRBD1 (6 bases). There are 12 residues in the CDR3. The V end lost 6 bases, the J end lost 3 bases, and 11 bases lay between the germline ends. The germline CDR1 and CDR2 sequences are DFQATT and SNEGSKA (reference sequence). The CDR3 nucleotides read TGCAGTGCCAAGAAGGGGGACACTGAAGCTTTCTTT. This codes for CSAKKGDTEAFF.

The sample holds many counts of this clonotype. This sequence joins TRBV6-2 or TRBV6-3 and TRBJ2-7; the D is unclear. Germline assignment: CDR1 MNHEY and CDR2 SVGEGT. Trimming removed 4 bases at V and 0 bases at J, with 16 bases between. This CDR3 comprises 16 residues. This CDR3 reads CASSSVRSSSSYEQYV. CDR3 nucleotide sequence: TGTGCCAGCAGTTCCGTCAGGTCTTCGAGCTCCTACGAGCAGTACGTC.

Many counts were recorded for this clonotype. The chain joins TRBV20-1 to TRBJ2-1; 7 bases line up with TRBD1. This CDR3 contains 15 residues. V lost 1 base to trimming and J lost 8 bases; unmatched junction nucleotides: 11. Germline CDR1 is DFQATT and CDR2 is SNEGSKA (reference sequence). The CDR3 reads CSARAVNRGSYEQFF. The CDR3 coding sequence is TGCAGTGCTAGAGCCGTAAACAGGGGTTCCTATGAGCAGTTCTTC.